These 23 T cell receptor beta chains were sequenced from one sample in a study of shared clonotypes between healthy human individuals. Method: immunoSEQ multiplex PCR; TCRdb's copy keeps in-frame clones and lacks some. The sample has about 510,000 clones; 90% to 96% are singletons. The specimen was naive CD4+ T cells sorted from blood. Regarding subset: CD45RA+ positively selected. The receptors originated from a woman in her thirties in good health.

This clone appeared once. CDR3 sequence (DNA): TGTGCCAGCAAGGCGAACACTGAAGCTTTCTTT. This translates into CASKANTEAFF. This chain uses TRBV2 with TRBJ1-1; the D is unclear. The V end lost 7 bases, the J end lost 1 base, and 4 bases lay between the germline ends. The germline CDR1 and CDR2 sequences are SNHLY and FYNNEI. This CDR3 region has 11 residues.

The chain employs TRBV9 and TRBJ2-7; 10 nucleotides match TRBD2. Trimming cost V 3 bases and J 6 bases; bases outside gene matches: 12. Looked up from germline, CDR1 is SGDLS and CDR2 is YYNGEE. The CDR3 runs to 16 residues. The CDR3 nucleotides read TGTGCCAGCAGCGCCACCGGGACTAGCGTTAGGAGCGAGCAGTACTTC. Translating gives CASSATGTSVRSEQYF.

The chain joins TRBV18 to TRBJ2-7; TRBD1 matches 12 bases. This CDR3 has 19 residues. J gave up 7 bases and V 4 bases, and 20 bases lay outside the gene matches. Per germline, CDR1 KGHSH and CDR2 LQKENI. The CDR3 coding sequence is TGTGCCAGCTCACTCCGGATCGGGACAGGGGGCGCCTCCTCTGGGGAGCAGTACTTC. The encoded protein is CASSLRIGTGGASSGEQYF.

The CDR3 DNA reads TGTGCCAGCAGTTTATTTACGGACACTGAAGCTTTCTTT. Translated: CASSLFTDTEAFF. The chain couples TRBV27 to TRBJ1-1; no clear D gene. Germline V gene lookup returns CDR1 MNHEY and CDR2 SMNVEV (reference sequence). CDR3 length equals 13 residues. V lost 1 base and J 3 bases, leaving 6 bases between the germline ends.

The gene calls are TRBV5-1 and TRBJ2-2; the D call may be TRBD1 or TRBD2 (5 bases each). The CDR3 totals 16 residues. Trimming stripped 0 bases from V and 1 base from J, with 10 bases between. Germline CDR1 reads SGHRS; CDR2 reads YFSETQ. As DNA, the CDR3 is TGCGCCAGCAGCTTGGCCCCAGGGAGGAACACCGGGGAGCTGTTTTTT. This gives the protein CASSLAPGRNTGELFF.

This chain joins TRBV7-2 and TRBJ2-7, with 8 bases fitting TRBD1. From germline, CDR1 is SGHTA and CDR2 FQGNSA. This CDR3 is 15 amino acids long. V lost 1 base to trimming and J lost 3 bases; unmatched junction nucleotides: 5. CDR3 protein: CASSLGTGKLYEQYF. The CDR3 coding sequence is TGTGCCAGCAGCTTAGGGACAGGGAAACTCTACGAGCAGTACTTC.

The chain links TRBV6-6 to TRBJ2-1; 10 positions match TRBD2. Germline-derived CDR1 and CDR2 are MNHNY and SVGAGI (reference sequence). The CDR3 totals 16 residues. V gave up 2 bases and J gave up 8 bases; unmatched junction bases: 9. CDR3 nucleotide sequence: TGTGCCAGCAGTTACGGGCGGCTAGCGGGAGTCGATGAGCAGTTCTTC. This codes for CASSYGRLAGVDEQFF.

The V call is TRBV6-6, the J call TRBJ1-5; D remains ambiguous. The CDR3 spans 15 residues. V was shortened by 2 bases and J by 0 bases, with 8 bases between the two germline ends. CDR1 MNHNY and CDR2 SVGAGI come from the germline V gene (reference sequence). In DNA, the CDR3 is TGTGCCAGCAGTTACGATGCGGTTAGCAATCAGCCCCAGCATTTT. Translation: CASSYDAVSNQPQHF.

The chain combines TRBV27 with TRBJ2-5; 12 bases are shared with TRBD2. Per the germline V gene, CDR1 is MNHEY and CDR2 is SMNVEV (reference sequence). The CDR3 is 18 amino acids. V trimming: 5 bases; J trimming: 3 bases; junction bases outside the gene matches: 13. The CDR3 loop is CASSPAGLAGRFEETQYF. CDR3 bases: TGTGCCAGCAGTCCGGCCGGACTAGCGGGACGTTTTGAAGAGACCCAGTACTTC.

CDR3 in DNA: TGTGCCAGCAGTTACAATACGGGAGGGGGCTACAATGAGCAGTTCTTC. Its protein product is CASSYNTGGGYNEQFF. The chain combines TRBV6-5 with TRBJ2-1, with 8 bases fitting TRBD2. V lost 2 bases to trimming and J lost 3 bases; unmatched junction nucleotides: 6. Germline-derived CDR1 and CDR2 are MNHEY and SVGAGI. This CDR3 contains 16 residues.

This clone has just one count. The chain combines TRBV18 with TRBJ1-5; 7 bases align to TRBD1. V dropped 4 bases and J dropped 0; count of bases not matched to a gene: 3. Germline loops: CDR1 KGHSH, CDR2 LQKENI. CDR3 length: 15 amino acids. In DNA, the CDR3 is TGTGCCAGCTCACTCCAGGGGGATAGCAATCAGCCCCAGCATTTT. Its protein is CASSLQGDSNQPQHF.

The CDR3 reads CASSVGRASGANVLTF. In DNA, the CDR3 is TGTGCCAGCAGTGTGGGCCGGGCCTCTGGGGCCAACGTCCTGACTTTC. The chain joins TRBV2 to TRBJ2-6; D unresolved. This CDR3 has 16 amino acids. V dropped 4 bases and J dropped 0 bases, with 10 bases sitting between them. The germline V gene has CDR1 SNHLY and CDR2 FYNNEI.

The chain is built from TRBV18 and TRBJ2-1, with D possibly TRBD1 on 6 matching bases. CDR1 is KGHSH, CDR2 LQKENI, per germline. V lost 3 bases to trimming and J lost 9 bases, with 12 bases between them. The CDR3 covers 13 residues. CDR3 protein: CASSPQQGSEQFF. The DNA of the CDR3 is TGTGCCAGCTCACCTCAGCAGGGGTCTGAGCAGTTCTTC.

This chain links TRBV6-6 with TRBJ2-5; maybe TRBD2 (6 bases). Germline V CDR1 and CDR2: MNHNY, SVGAGI (reference sequence). Trimming removed 8 bases at V and 5 bases at J, with 15 bases between. The CDR3 has 13 amino acids. The CDR3 reads CASGDLLVETQYF. CDR3 DNA: TGTGCCAGCGGGGACTTGCTCGTGGAGACCCAGTACTTC.

The chain combines TRBV21-1 with TRBJ1-1; the table names TRBD1, a call not compared with the DNA. TRBV21-1 is a documented pseudogene. The length of the CDR3 is 15 residues. The CDR3 DNA is TGTGCCAGCAGCATTCGGGACAGGGAAAGAGCTGAAGCTTTCTTT. Amino acids: CASSIRDRERAEAFF.

A single count supports this clone. This rearrangement joins TRBV20-1 to TRBJ1-1; TRBD1 is a possible D gene (5 bases). Trimming pared 6 bases from V and 8 bases from J, leaving 10 bases between. Germline loops: CDR1 DFQATT, CDR2 SNEGSKA (reference sequence). The CDR3 length is 10 residues. This chain's CDR3 is CSARDREAFF. CDR3 DNA sequence: TGCAGTGCCAGGGACCGAGAAGCTTTCTTT.

The rearrangement links TRBV4-1 to TRBJ2-1; 13 bases align to TRBD2. Germline trimming cut 1 base from V and 7 bases from J; bases unmatched to any gene: 7. This CDR3 comprises 17 residues. The germline V gene has CDR1 MGHRA and CDR2 YSYEKL. The CDR3 bases are TGCGCCAGCAGCCAAGGGGCACTAGCGGGAGGGCCGAATGAGCAGTTCTTC. It codes for CASSQGALAGGPNEQFF.

The chain links TRBV21-1 to TRBJ2-5; no check of the table's D call, TRBD1, against the DNA was made. TRBV21-1 is reported as a pseudogene. The CDR3 is 15 residues long. CDR3 nucleotide sequence: TGTGTCAGCAATACGGCCGGCAGGGCAGGAGAGACCCAGTACTTC. Its translation is CVSNTAGRAGETQYF.

The genes are TRBV7-2 and TRBJ2-7; D unresolved. This CDR3 comprises 11 residues. Germline lookup yields CDR1 SGHTA and CDR2 FQGNSA. The V end lost 3 bases, the J end lost 3 bases, and 3 bases lay between the germline ends. CDR3 sequence reads: CASSFHYEQYF. For the CDR3, the DNA is TGTGCCAGCAGCTTCCACTACGAGCAGTACTTC. The whole variable domain, filled in from reference TRBV7-2 and TRBJ2-7, reads GAGVSQSPSNKVTEKGKDVELRCDPISGHTALYWYRQSLGQGLEFLIYFQGNSAPDKSGLPSDRFSAERTGGSVSTLTIQRTQQEDSAVYLCASSFHYEQYFGPGTRLTVT.

V and J are TRBV19 and TRBJ1-2, with D hard to call. CDR3 length: 14 residues. Trimming shortened V by 4 bases and J by 4 bases, and 13 bases separated the two germline ends. From germline, CDR1 is LNHDA and CDR2 SQIVND (reference sequence). This CDR3 reads CASSRDSEAYGYTF. In DNA form, the CDR3 reads TGTGCCAGTAGTAGGGATTCAGAAGCCTATGGCTACACCTTC.

This chain links TRBV5-1 with TRBJ2-3, with D perhaps TRBD2 (5 bases). This CDR3 spans 17 amino acids. Per the germline V gene, CDR1 is SGHRS and CDR2 is YFSETQ. Trimming shortened V by 4 bases and J by 5 bases, and 23 bases separated the two germline ends. CDR3 amino acids: CASSQDLAGPRVDTQYF. The CDR3 nucleotides read TGCGCCAGCAGCCAGGACTTGGCGGGCCCTAGGGTAGATACGCAGTATTTT.

This rearrangement joins TRBV7-9 to TRBJ2-7; 14 bases align to TRBD2. This CDR3 has 16 residues. J gave up 0 bases and V 5 bases, and 3 bases lay outside the gene matches. The germline CDR1 and CDR2 sequences are SEHNR and FQNEAQ (reference sequence). For the CDR3, the DNA is TGTGCCAGCAGCCTAGGACTAGCGGGAGGCTCCTACGAGCAGTACTTC. Its translation: CASSLGLAGGSYEQYF.

The V and J genes are TRBV7-9 and TRBJ1-3; D is ambiguous. Trimming cost V 0 bases and J 1 base, with 16 bases left between them. CDR1 SEHNR and CDR2 FQNEAQ come from the germline V gene (reference sequence). This CDR3 comprises 18 residues. The CDR3 sequence: CASSLAHGGQVSGNTIYF. For the CDR3, the DNA is TGTGCCAGCAGCTTAGCTCACGGTGGGCAGGTTTCTGGAAACACCATATATTTT. Full variable domain (missing parts from reference TRBV7-9 and TRBJ1-3): DTGVSQNPRHKITKRGQNVTFRCDPISEHNRLYWYRQTLGQGPEFLTYFQNEAQLEKSRLLSDRFSAERPKGSFSTLEIQRTEQGDSAMYLCASSLAHGGQVSGNTIYFGEGSWLTVV.